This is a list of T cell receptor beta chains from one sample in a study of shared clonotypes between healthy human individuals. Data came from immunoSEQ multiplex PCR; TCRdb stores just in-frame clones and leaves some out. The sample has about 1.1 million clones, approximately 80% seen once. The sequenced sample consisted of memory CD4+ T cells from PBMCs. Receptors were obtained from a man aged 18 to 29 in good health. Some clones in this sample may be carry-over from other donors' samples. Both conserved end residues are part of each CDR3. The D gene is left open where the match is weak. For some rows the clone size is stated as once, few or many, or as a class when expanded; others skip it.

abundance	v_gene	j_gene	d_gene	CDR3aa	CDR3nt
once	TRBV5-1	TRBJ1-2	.	CASSLLDSSYGYTF	TGCGCCAGCAGCTTATTGGACAGCAGCTATGGCTACACCTTC
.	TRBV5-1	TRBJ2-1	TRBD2	CASRTSGAREQFF	TGCGCCAGCAGGACTAGCGGGGCACGGGAGCAGTTCTTC
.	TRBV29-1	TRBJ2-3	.	CSVGGGTDTQYF	TGCAGCGTTGGGGGAGGCACAGATACGCAGTATTTT
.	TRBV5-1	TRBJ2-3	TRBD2	CASSLRASGSTDTQYF	TGCGCCAGCAGCTTGCGGGCTAGCGGGAGCACAGATACGCAGTATTTT
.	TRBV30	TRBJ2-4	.	CAWSRQIGTNIQYF	TGTGCCTGGAGTCGTCAGATCGGAACGAACATTCAGTACTTC
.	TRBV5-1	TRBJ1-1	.	CASSFTSNTEAFF	TGCGCCAGCAGCTTCACATCGAACACTGAAGCTTTCTTT
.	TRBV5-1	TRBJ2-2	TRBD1	CASSSRDRGDTGELFF	TGCGCCAGCAGCTCCCGGGACAGGGGAGACACCGGGGAGCTGTTTTTT
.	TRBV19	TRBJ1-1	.	CASRNTGPLNTEAFF	TGTGCCAGCCGGAATACAGGCCCCCTGAACACTGAAGCTTTCTTT
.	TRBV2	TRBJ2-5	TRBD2	CASRLAGGPETQYF	TGTGCCAGCCGATTAGCGGGAGGGCCGGAGACCCAGTACTTC
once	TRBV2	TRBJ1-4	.	CASSEVRGLILFF	TGTGCCAGCAGTGAAGTGCGGGGATTAATACTGTTTTTT
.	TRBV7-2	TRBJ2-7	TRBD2	CASSLEALAGMYEQYF	TGTGCCAGCAGCTTAGAGGCCCTAGCGGGAATGTACGAGCAGTACTTC
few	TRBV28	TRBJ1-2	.	CASITEGDGYGYTF	TGTGCCAGCATTACTGAGGGGGACGGCTATGGCTACACCTTC
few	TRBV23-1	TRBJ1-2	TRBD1	CASSSRDRVLGYTF	TGCGCCAGCAGTTCCCGGGACAGGGTGTTGGGCTACACCTTC
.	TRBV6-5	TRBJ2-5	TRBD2	CASSYSKAGGQETQYF	TGTGCCAGCAGTTACTCAAAGGCGGGAGGCCAAGAGACCCAGTACTTC
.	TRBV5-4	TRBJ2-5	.	CASSRPGTIQETQYF	TGTGCCAGCAGCAGACCCGGGACAATCCAAGAGACCCAGTACTTC
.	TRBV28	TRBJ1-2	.	CAGYGRISLGYGYTF	TGTGCCGGCTACGGACGTATCTCGCTGGGCTATGGCTACACCTTC
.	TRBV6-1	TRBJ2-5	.	CASSEYGYGTAQETQYF	TGTGCCAGCAGTGAATACGGTTATGGCACAGCTCAAGAGACCCAGTACTTC
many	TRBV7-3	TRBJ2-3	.	CASSLYTDTQYF	TGTGCCAGCAGCCTGTATACAGATACGCAGTATTTT
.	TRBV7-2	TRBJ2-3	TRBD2	CASSLGLAGGPWDTQYF	TGTGCCAGCAGCTTAGGCCTAGCGGGAGGGCCATGGGATACGCAGTATTTT
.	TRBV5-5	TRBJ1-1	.	CASSPTLGTLNTEAFF	TGTGCCAGCAGCCCGACCCTCGGGACACTTAACACTGAAGCTTTCTTT
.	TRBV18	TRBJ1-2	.	CASSPPARAGGYTF	TGTGCCAGCTCACCACCAGCCCGTGCTGGAGGCTACACCTTC
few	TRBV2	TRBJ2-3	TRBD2	CASSEGGRDTDTQYF	TGTGCCAGCAGTGAGGGAGGGAGGGACACAGATACGCAGTATTTT
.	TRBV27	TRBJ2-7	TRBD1	CASSSTGTENYEQYF	TGTGCCAGCAGTTCAACCGGGACAGAGAACTACGAGCAGTACTTC
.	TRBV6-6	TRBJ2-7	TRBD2	CAGKAAGVDEQYF	TGTGCCGGGAAGGCGGCGGGAGTGGACGAGCAGTACTTC
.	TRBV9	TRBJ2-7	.	CASSPQDRLGSYEQYF	TGTGCCAGCAGCCCCCAAGACAGACTGGGGTCCTACGAGCAGTACTTC
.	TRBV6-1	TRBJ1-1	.	CASTWASGNTEAFF	TGTGCCAGCACTTGGGCTTCGGGGAACACTGAAGCTTTCTTT
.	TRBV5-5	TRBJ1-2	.	CASSSSDTSGYTF	TGTGCCAGCAGCTCTTCCGACACGTCTGGCTACACCTTC
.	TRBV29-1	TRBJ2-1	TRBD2	CSVDRAGGPNEQFF	TGCAGCGTTGATCGCGCGGGAGGGCCAAATGAGCAGTTCTTC
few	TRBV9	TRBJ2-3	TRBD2	CASSPSTGTSGDTQYF	TGTGCCAGCAGCCCGAGCACTGGGACTAGCGGGGATACGCAGTATTTT
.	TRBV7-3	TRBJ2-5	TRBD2	CASSLTSGSWETQYF	TGTGCCAGCAGCTTAACTAGCGGGAGTTGGGAGACCCAGTACTTC
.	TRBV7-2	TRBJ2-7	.	CASSPSRNLYEQYF	TGTGCCAGCAGCCCCTCTAGAAACCTCTACGAGCAGTACTTC
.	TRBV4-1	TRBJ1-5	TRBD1	CASSQGTGVSNQPQHF	TGCGCCAGCAGCCAGGGAACAGGGGTCAGCAATCAGCCCCAGCATTTT
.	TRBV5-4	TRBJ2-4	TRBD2	CASSLAGTTNIQYF	TGTGCCAGCAGCTTGGCCGGGACTACCAACATTCAGTACTTC
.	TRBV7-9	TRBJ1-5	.	CASSPRRDQPQHF	TGTGCCAGCAGCCCTCGGCGAGATCAGCCCCAGCATTTT
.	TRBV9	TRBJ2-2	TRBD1	CASSVGTGGGTGELFF	TGTGCCAGCAGCGTAGGGACAGGGGGCGGCACCGGGGAGCTGTTTTTT
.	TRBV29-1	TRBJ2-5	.	CSVDPGQETQYF	TGCAGCGTTGATCCGGGGCAAGAGACCCAGTACTTC
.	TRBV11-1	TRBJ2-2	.	CASSPFVGQRKRELFF	TGTGCCAGCAGCCCCTTTGTCGGACAGCGAAAGCGGGAGCTGTTTTTT
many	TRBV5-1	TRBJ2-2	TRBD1	CADRDRADTGELFF	TGCGCCGACCGGGACAGGGCCGACACCGGGGAGCTGTTTTTT
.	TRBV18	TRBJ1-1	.	CASSRPGVGNTEAFF	TGTGCCAGCTCCCGGCCCGGGGTGGGGAACACTGAAGCTTTCTTT
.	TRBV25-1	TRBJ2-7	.	CASSPPTGSYEQYF	TGTGCCAGCAGTCCCCCGACCGGCTCCTACGAGCAGTACTTC
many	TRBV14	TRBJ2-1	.	CASSSQGGLEQFF	TGTGCCAGCAGCTCCCAGGGGGGGCTCGAGCAGTTCTTC
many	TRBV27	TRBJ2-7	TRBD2	CASSQSGTSAPKSYEQYF	TGTGCCAGCAGCCAATCCGGGACTAGTGCCCCAAAATCCTACGAGCAGTACTTC
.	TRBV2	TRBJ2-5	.	CASSEFGLQETQYF	TGTGCCAGCAGTGAATTCGGTCTCCAGGAGACCCAGTACTTC
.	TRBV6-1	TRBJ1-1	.	CASSENLGQGTEAFF	TGTGCCAGCAGTGAAAATCTAGGACAAGGCACTGAAGCTTTCTTT
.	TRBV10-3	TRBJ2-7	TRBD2	CAVAREPGSEQYF	TGTGCCGTCGCGCGGGAGCCAGGGAGCGAGCAGTACTTC
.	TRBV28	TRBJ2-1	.	CASSLRVGEQFF	TGTGCCAGCAGTCTAAGAGTTGGTGAGCAGTTCTTC
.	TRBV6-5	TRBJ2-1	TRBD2	CASSPGLAGGEQFF	TGTGCCAGCAGTCCGGGACTAGCGGGAGGGGAGCAGTTCTTC
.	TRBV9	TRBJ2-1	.	CASSVSFNAGYPNEQFF	TGTGCCAGCAGCGTAAGCTTTAACGCGGGATACCCTAATGAGCAGTTCTTC
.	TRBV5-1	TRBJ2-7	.	CASSLDRFREQYF	TGCGCCAGCAGCTTGGATAGGTTCAGGGAGCAGTACTTC
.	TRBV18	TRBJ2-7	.	CASSPQGPGLYEQYF	TGTGCCAGCTCACCCCAGGGACCCGGCCTCTACGAGCAGTACTTC
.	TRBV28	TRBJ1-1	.	CATGGGVNTEAFF	TGTGCCACCGGCGGGGGGGTGAACACTGAAGCTTTCTTT
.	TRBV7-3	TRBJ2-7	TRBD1	CASSPPGQGISYEQYF	TGTGCCAGCAGCCCACCGGGACAGGGTATTTCCTACGAGCAGTACTTC
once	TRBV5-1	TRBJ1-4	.	CASSPVRMANEKLFF	TGCGCCAGCAGCCCCGTACGGATGGCTAATGAAAAACTGTTTTTT
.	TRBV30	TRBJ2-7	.	CAWSVEGEQYF	TGTGCCTGGAGTGTAGAAGGCGAGCAGTACTTC
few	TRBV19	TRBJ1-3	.	CGAGDGYSGNTIYF	TGTGGGGCTGGGGACGGATACTCTGGAAACACCATATATTTT
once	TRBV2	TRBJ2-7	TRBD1	CASSDGTGGQYF	TGTGCCAGCAGTGATGGGACAGGGGGCCAGTACTTC
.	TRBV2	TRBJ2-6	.	CATRGSGANVLTF	TGTGCCACACGGGGCTCTGGGGCCAACGTCCTGACTTTC
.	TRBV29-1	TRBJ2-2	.	CSVALTGELFF	TGCAGCGTGGCGCTTACCGGGGAGCTGTTTTTT